The 2 T cell receptor beta chains reported below all come from one sample, sequenced in a study of blood T cell repertoires in COVID-19. Measured with immunoSEQ multiplex PCR; TCRdb has only the in-frame clones, and not every one. The data show about 220,000 clones, over 60% seen once. Sequences were obtained from peripheral blood. The source of these receptors is a woman in her sixties or seventies with acute or convalescent COVID-19.

This chain uses TRBV5-1 with TRBJ1-1, with D perhaps TRBD1 (6 bases). V shed 3 bases and J shed 2 bases, with 8 bases lying between them. Germline lookup yields CDR1 SGHRS and CDR2 YFSETQ. The CDR3 extends over 13 amino acids. This CDR3 reads CASSWDINTEAFF. The CDR3 DNA is TGCGCCAGCAGCTGGGACATCAACACTGAAGCTTTCTTT.

On this clone itself: The sample holds other DNA sequences that translate to the same CDR3. The V and J genes are TRBV5-1 and TRBJ1-4; no firm D call. Germline assignment: CDR1 SGHRS and CDR2 YFSETQ. The CDR3 is 15 amino acids. Between the trimmed V and J ends, which lost 0 bases and 2 bases, there was a span of 8 bases. CDR3 residues: CASSLGQVTNEKLFF. The CDR3 DNA reads TGCGCCAGCAGCTTGGGCCAGGTTACTAATGAAAAACTGTTTTTT. The whole variable domain, filled in from reference TRBV5-1 and TRBJ1-4, reads KAGVTQTPRYLIKTRGQQVTLSCSPISGHRSVSWYQQTPGQGLQFLFEYFSETQRNKGNFPGRFSGRQFSNSRSEMNVSTLELGDSALYLCASSLGQVTNEKLFFGSGTQLSVL.